This entry lists 27 T cell receptor beta chains sequenced from one sample in a study of human T cells and chemical hapten exposure. TCRdb called the RACE reads again in MiXCR, with one record for every CDR3 protein. There are approximately 110,000 distinct CDR3 sequences in the sample; roughly 11% occur only once, and under 4.5% lies in the top ten. Time point of the sample: patch test 1, 2 weeks after DPC sensitization. As to treatment: therapeutic diphenylcyclopropenone sensitization with weekly scalp DPC. Sequencing used whole blood, obtained in connection with sensitization to the hapten diphenylcyclopropenone (DPC). The origin of the receptors is a middle-aged woman with alopecia areata. Some clones in this sample may be carry-over from other donors' samples.

This chain connects TRBV27 to TRBJ2-1; D may be TRBD1 (6 bases). Germline CDR1 and CDR2: MNHEY and SMNVEV (reference sequence). V was shortened by 2 bases and J by 6 bases, with 14 bases between the two germline ends. The CDR3 sequence is 15 residues long. CDR3 coding DNA: TGTGCCAGCAGTTTAGGCCAGGGGTTAAGCAATGAGCAGTTCTTC. This gives the protein CASSLGQGLSNEQFF.

This clonotype was picked up many times. The chain carries TRBV6-5 and TRBJ2-2, with 9 bases fitting TRBD1. After removal of 6 bases from V and 3 bases from J, the junction contained 5 bases not matched to a gene. Germline V gene data show CDR1 as MNHEY and CDR2 as SVGAGI. The CDR3 consists of 15 residues. CDR3 in DNA: TGTGCCAGCAGGCTGGGACAGGGATACACCGGGGAGCTGTTTTTT. This gives the protein CASRLGQGYTGELFF.

The CDR3 reads CASSYSPVSPRDNTEAFF. CDR3 nucleotides: TGTGCCAGCTCATATAGCCCAGTTTCGCCCCGAGATAACACTGAAGCTTTCTTT. V is TRBV7-6 and J is TRBJ1-1; unclear D gene. The V gene's germline CDR1 is SGHVS and CDR2 FNYEAQ. V lost 8 bases, J lost 2 bases, and 27 bases lay in between. The CDR3 extends over 18 amino acids.

The table lists this clonotype with a few counts. This chain uses TRBV30 with TRBJ1-1; D is uncertain. The V gene lost 0 bases and the J gene lost 7 bases, with 21 bases spanning the gap. Germline loops: CDR1 GTSNPN, CDR2 SVGIG (reference sequence). The CDR3 covers 16 residues. CDR3 region: CAWSVGSAGRTGEAFF. In DNA, the CDR3 is TGTGCCTGGAGTGTAGGTTCGGCAGGCCGAACTGGTGAAGCTTTCTTT.

The chain recombines TRBV27 with TRBJ1-1, with TRBD1 as a possible D gene (6 bases). CDR1 is MNHEY, CDR2 SMNVEV, per germline (reference sequence). Trimming took 3 bases from V and 4 from J, leaving 9 bases between them. This CDR3 has 13 residues. The CDR3 loop reads CASSFRGPTEAFF. Written as DNA, the CDR3 is TGTGCCAGCAGTTTCCGGGGGCCCACTGAAGCTTTCTTT.

The rearrangement links TRBV20-1 to TRBJ1-2, with no clear D. V was shortened by 5 bases and J by 7 bases, with 20 bases between the two germline ends. Germline V CDR1 and CDR2: DFQATT, SNEGSKA (reference sequence). The CDR3 contains 14 residues. This CDR3 reads CSAPSAGRAAGYTF. The DNA of the CDR3 is TGCAGTGCTCCCTCTGCCGGACGGGCGGCTGGCTACACCTTC.

This sequence joins TRBV20-1 and TRBJ2-1; D not resolved. The CDR3 has 14 residues. The germline V gene encodes CDR1 DFQATT and CDR2 SNEGSKA (reference sequence). The ends were cut back, 1 base at V and 4 bases at J, with 11 bases in the middle. CDR3 coding DNA: TGCAGTGCTAGAGTAGTCAAACCGTACAATGAGCAGTTCTTC. This gives the protein CSARVVKPYNEQFF.

The V call is TRBV29-1, the J call TRBJ2-2; D could derive from TRBD1 or TRBD2 (5 bases each). Germline CDR1 is SQVTM and CDR2 is ANQGSEA. V gave up 6 bases and J gave up 3 bases, with 11 bases separating them. The CDR3 runs 13 residues. The DNA of the CDR3 is TGCAGCGTCGGGACCTCCCACACCGGGGAGCTGTTTTTT. Translating it yields CSVGTSHTGELFF.

This clonotype was seen repeatedly, ten times or more. The chain recombines TRBV7-2 with TRBJ2-7, with 13 bases identical to TRBD2. CDR3 length: 16 residues. Trimming at V came to 4 bases and at J to 4 bases, leaving 7 bases not matched to a gene. The germline CDR1 and CDR2 sequences are SGHTA and FQGNSA. CDR3 sequence reads: CASSSGLAGAKYEQYF. Here the CDR3 DNA reads TGTGCCAGCAGCTCTGGACTAGCGGGGGCAAAGTACGAGCAGTACTTC.

The chain joins TRBV7-2 to TRBJ2-7; unclear D gene. V was pared by 3 bases and J by 6 bases, with 6 bases between. The CDR3 has 11 amino acids. The germline gives CDR1 SGHTA, CDR2 FQGNSA. The CDR3 DNA follows: TGTGCCAGCAGCTTCAGCATCGAGCAGTACTTC. Its protein product is CASSFSIEQYF. The full variable domain, completed using reference TRBV7-2 and TRBJ2-7, is GAGVSQSPSNKVTEKGKDVELRCDPISGHTALYWYRQSLGQGLEFLIYFQGNSAPDKSGLPSDRFSAERTGGSVSTLTIQRTQQEDSAVYLCASSFSIEQYFGPGTRLTVT.

This clonotype showed up many times. The chain carries TRBV5-1 and TRBJ2-2; 9 bases match TRBD1. The length of the CDR3 is 14 residues. CDR1 and CDR2 from the germline V gene are SGHRS and YFSETQ. With 4 bases clipped from V and 3 bases from J, the junction kept 1 base outside the gene matches. The CDR3 is CASSRTGDTGELFF. In nucleotides, the CDR3 is TGCGCCAGCAGCCGGACAGGGGACACCGGGGAGCTGTTTTTT.

V usage is TRBV2 and J usage is TRBJ2-1, with D perhaps assigned TRBD1 or TRBD2 (7 bases each). Germline-derived CDR1 and CDR2 are SNHLY and FYNNEI. Trimming cost V 4 bases and J 4 bases, with 14 bases left between them. The CDR3 length is 15 residues. CDR3 in amino acids: CASSGNRGGYNEQFF. The CDR3 DNA reads TGTGCCAGCAGTGGGAACAGGGGAGGGTACAATGAGCAGTTCTTC.

This clonotype was counted between two and nine times. The rearrangement links TRBV12-3 or TRBV12-4 to TRBJ1-3, with D possibly being TRBD1 (6 bases). V was shortened by 6 bases and J by 3 bases, with 12 bases between the two germline ends. The CDR3 is 14 residues long. CDR3 region: CASRWTARGNTIYF. CDR3 bases: TGTGCCAGCAGGTGGACAGCTCGTGGAAACACCATATATTTT.

The chain carries TRBV12-3 or TRBV12-4 and TRBJ2-7, with D unclear. This CDR3 spans 13 amino acids. The V and J ends lost 6 bases and 5 bases respectively, with 14 bases between them. DNA of the CDR3: TGTGCCAGCAGCCAGGCGGCAGGTAACGAGCAGTACTTC. It encodes CASSQAAGNEQYF.

This clonotype has at least ten counts. The genes are TRBV30 and TRBJ1-4; 9 bases fit TRBD1. The CDR3 consists of 12 residues. Trimming at V came to 8 bases and at J to 8 bases, leaving 6 bases not matched to a gene. The germline V gene has CDR1 GTSNPN and CDR2 SVGIG (reference sequence). The chain's CDR3 is CARRQGGEKLFF. The CDR3 region has the DNA TGTGCCCGGCGACAGGGGGGCGAAAAACTGTTTTTT.

The V and J genes are TRBV6-5 and TRBJ2-5; D is possibly TRBD1 (6 bases). The germline V gene encodes CDR1 MNHEY and CDR2 SVGAGI. The ends were cut back, 0 bases at V and 5 bases at J, with 16 bases in the middle. The CDR3 has 16 residues. CDR3 residues: CASSYSSPGVHETQYF. In DNA form, the CDR3 reads TGTGCCAGCAGTTACTCGTCGCCAGGGGTCCATGAGACCCAGTACTTC.

The chain couples TRBV3-1 to TRBJ2-2; D is possibly TRBD1 (6 bases). CDR1 LGHDT and CDR2 YNNKEL come from the germline V gene (reference sequence). The CDR3 sequence is 16 residues long. V gave up 4 bases and J gave up 1 base, with 13 bases separating them. The CDR3: CASSPQGHVNTGELFF. CDR3 DNA sequence: TGTGCCAGCAGCCCACAGGGCCACGTGAACACCGGGGAGCTGTTTTTT.

This clonotype was recorded a few times. This chain joins TRBV12-3 or TRBV12-4 and TRBJ2-4, with 14 bases matching TRBD2. This CDR3 contains 20 residues. Trimming at V came to 4 bases and at J to 1 base, leaving 12 bases not matched to a gene. CDR3 residues: CASSSDRLAGGPSAKNIQYF. The CDR3 DNA follows: TGTGCCAGCAGTTCCGATCGACTAGCGGGAGGGCCCTCGGCCAAAAACATTCAGTACTTC.

V usage is TRBV20-1 and J usage is TRBJ1-2; TRBD1 is a possible D gene (6 bases). Germline V gene data show CDR1 as DFQATT and CDR2 as SNEGSKA (reference sequence). Deletions cut 2 bases from V and 0 bases from J, with 19 bases between. The CDR3 consists of 17 residues. The CDR3 DNA is TGCAGTGCTAGAAAGGCCCAGGGGAATAGTCCTAACTATGGCTACACCTTC. Translated: CSARKAQGNSPNYGYTF.

This clonotype has just a few counts. This chain links TRBV11-2 with TRBJ1-6, with D possibly TRBD1 on 5 matching bases. The CDR3 is 14 residues long. Trimming left V 5 bases short and J 7 bases short, with 12 bases between. Germline V CDR1 and CDR2: SGHAT, FQNNGV. The CDR3 is CASSPRVGNSPLHF. Here the CDR3 DNA reads TGTGCCAGCAGCCCCAGGGTGGGGAATTCACCCCTCCACTTT. The full variable domain, its missing parts supplied by reference TRBV11-2 and TRBJ1-6, is EAGVAQSPRYKIIEKRQSVAFWCNPISGHATLYWYQQILGQGPKLLIQFQNNGVVDDSQLPKDRFSAERLKGVDSTLKIQPAKLEDSAVYLCASSPRVGNSPLHFGNGTRLTVT.

On this clonotype: This may stem from a read error, because a much larger clone lies one nucleotide away. This chain joins TRBV7-2 and TRBJ2-6; the D is unclear. V lost 8 bases and J 2 bases, leaving 4 bases between the germline ends. Germline lookup yields CDR1 SGHTA and CDR2 FQGNSA. CDR3 size: 12 residues. Written as DNA, the CDR3 is TGTGCCAGCCGTCCTGGGGCCAACGTCCTGACTTTC. Protein product: CASRPGANVLTF. The variable domain in full, completed from reference TRBV7-2 and TRBJ2-6, reads GAGVSQSPSNKVTEKGKDVELRCDPISGHTALYWYRQSLGQGLEFLIYFQGNSAPDKSGLPSDRFSAERTGGSVSTLTIQRTQQEDSAVYLCASRPGANVLTFGAGSRLTVL.

This clonotype was counted ten times or more. J is TRBJ1-3 and V is TRBV11-2, with D perhaps TRBD1 (5 bases). V gave up 3 bases and J gave up 4 bases, with 13 bases separating them. CDR1 and CDR2 (germline): SGHAT, FQNNGV. The CDR3 sequence is 15 residues long. As DNA, the CDR3 is TGTGCCAGCAGCTTTAACCAGGGTGGCGGAAACACCATATATTTT. Its translation is CASSFNQGGGNTIYF.

This rearrangement joins TRBV12-3 or TRBV12-4 to TRBJ2-5; 9 nucleotides line up with TRBD1. The trim removed 6 bases at V and 4 bases at J, leaving 9 bases unmatched. The CDR3 extends over 15 amino acids. The CDR3 DNA reads TGTGCCAGCAGAGTGACAGGGGGTGGTTCAGAGACCCAGTACTTC. Protein product: CASRVTGGGSETQYF.

Concerning this clonotype itself: A read error is possible here, since a much larger clone lies one base away. The V gene is TRBV30, the J gene TRBJ1-2; D gene unclear. CDR3 size: 11 residues. Germline CDR1 and CDR2: GTSNPN and SVGIG (reference sequence). CDR3 DNA sequence: TGTGACTGGAGTCCGACCGGGGGCTACACCTTC. Residues: CDWSPTGGYTF.

This chain joins TRBV5-6 and TRBJ1-2; no clear D. The CDR3 has 14 amino acids. V lost 4 bases and J 4 bases, leaving 14 bases between the germline ends. Germline loops: CDR1 SGHDT, CDR2 YYEEEE. The CDR3, as DNA: TGTGCCAGCAGCCCCGGCCCGAGACTCTATGGCTACACCTTC. The encoded protein is CASSPGPRLYGYTF.

This chain uses TRBV6-6 with TRBJ2-7; 9 bases line up with TRBD1. Germline CDR1 reads MNHNY; CDR2 reads SVGAGI (reference sequence). CDR3 size: 15 residues. The V gene end was trimmed by 5 bases and the J gene end by 5 bases; junction bases not matched to a gene: 10. The CDR3 region has the DNA TGTGCCAGCAGTCCCGGGACAGGGATGTTTGACGAGCAGTACTTC. It yields the protein CASSPGTGMFDEQYF.

At least ten counts were recorded for this clonotype. This rearrangement joins TRBV6-1 to TRBJ2-7; D gene ambiguous. The CDR3 sequence is 11 residues long. V gave up 2 bases and J gave up 5 bases, with 4 bases separating them. Germline CDR1 MNHNS, CDR2 SASEGT. The CDR3 nucleotides are TGTGCCAGCAGTGAAATAAACGAGCAGTACTTC. It is translated as CASSEINEQYF.